This TCR beta chain comes out of a study of cytomegalovirus exposure and HLA in healthy donors. TCRdb's table, derived via immunoSEQ multiplex PCR, lists solely in-frame clones and lacks some. The table lists some 80,000 clones, around 96% of them singletons, with 1.6% in the top ten. Unmatched junction bases numbered 4, after V lost 4 bases and J lost 4 bases. There are 14 residues in the CDR3. Germline V CDR1 and CDR2: SNHLY, FYNNEI. Sequences were obtained from PBMCs. The gene calls are TRBV2 and TRBJ1-2; 9 nucleotides agree with TRBD1. The TCR was taken from a man aged 18-30 years in good health and CMV-seropositive. In DNA, the CDR3 is TGTGCCAGCAGTGCTGGACAGGGGATCTATGGCTACACCTTC. It codes for CASSAGQGIYGYTF.